A selection of T cell receptor beta chains follows, all from one sample in a study of blood T cell repertoires in COVID-19. Assay: immunoSEQ multiplex PCR; the TCRdb copy retains only in-frame clones and omits some. The sample contains about 190,000 clones, about 85% of which appear only once. Sequencing input: peripheral blood. These TCRs come from a human donor in a cohort sampled during active COVID-19. Each CDR3 is given with its conserved first and last residue. The D gene is left open where the match is weak. The size field is filled for only some rows; it gives once, few, many or a size class.

clone_size	d_call	v_call	cdr3_length	j_call	cdr3_aa	cdr3_nt
few	TRBD2	TRBV4-1	18	TRBJ2-3	CASSQDRRLAGIADTQYF	TGCGCCAGCAGCCAAGATAGGCGGCTAGCGGGGATCGCAGATACGCAGTATTTT
NA	NA	TRBV5-4	12	TRBJ1-2	CASSLTANGYTF	TGTGCCAGCAGCTTGACAGCCAATGGCTACACCTTC
once	NA	TRBV18	16	TRBJ1-2	CASSPPRQAIGYGYTF	TGTGCCAGCTCTCCCCCACGACAAGCAATCGGCTATGGCTACACCTTC
NA	NA	TRBV3-1/TRBV3-2	16	TRBJ1-5	CASSQVLRKGEAPQHF	TGTGCCAGCAGCCAAGTCCTACGTAAAGGGGAAGCGCCCCAGCATTTT
NA	NA	TRBV6-5	11	TRBJ2-5	CASATEETQYF	TGTGCCAGCGCGACAGAAGAGACCCAGTACTTC
NA	NA	TRBV6-6	15	TRBJ2-7	CASSYSKTGRYEQYF	TGTGCCAGCAGTTACTCGAAAACAGGGCGATACGAGCAGTACTTC
NA	NA	TRBV19	15	TRBJ1-3	CASSIAGGPGNTIYF	TGTGCCAGTAGTATAGCCGGGGGTCCTGGAAACACCATATATTTT
NA	NA	TRBV19	15	TRBJ1-4	CASRGGASRNEKLFF	TGTGCCAGTCGCGGGGGGGCGTCGAGGAATGAAAAACTGTTTTTT
NA	TRBD1	TRBV7-6	21	TRBJ1-4	CASSLIINPGQESGRNEKLFF	TGTGCCAGCAGCTTAATTATTAATCCGGGACAGGAATCAGGACGGAATGAAAAACTGTTTTTT
NA	NA	TRBV19	15	TRBJ1-1	CASSIEVLMNTEAFF	TGTGCCAGTAGTATCGAGGTTCTCATGAACACTGAAGCTTTCTTT
NA	NA	TRBV18	15	TRBJ1-2	CASSRMDSWNYGYTF	TGTGCCAGCTCACGAATGGACAGTTGGAACTATGGCTACACCTTC
NA	NA	TRBV7-9	16	TRBJ1-6	CASSTLGAKMSTPLHF	TGTGCCAGCAGCACCCTGGGGGCCAAAATGTCGACACCCCTCCACTTT
NA	TRBD1	TRBV10-1	13	TRBJ1-2	CASSTGTGEGYTF	TGCGCCAGCTCCACCGGGACAGGGGAAGGCTACACCTTC
NA	TRBD2	TRBV5-1	17	TRBJ2-2	CASSHLLGGVNTGELFF	TGCGCCAGCAGCCACCTCCTGGGAGGGGTGAACACCGGGGAGCTGTTTTTT
NA	TRBD2	TRBV5-1	16	TRBJ2-1	CASSPIAGDTDNEQFF	TGCGCCAGCAGCCCAATAGCGGGAGATACAGACAATGAGCAGTTCTTC
once	NA	TRBV6-5	13	TRBJ2-2	CAGRGQNTGELFF	TGTGCCGGCCGGGGACAGAACACCGGGGAGCTGTTTTTT
NA	TRBD1	TRBV18	14	TRBJ1-5	CASSPNRGDQPQHF	TGTGCCAGCTCACCTAACAGGGGGGATCAGCCCCAGCATTTT
NA	NA	TRBV19	13	TRBJ1-2	CASTLQGGSGYTF	TGTGCCAGTACTTTACAGGGCGGGTCTGGCTACACCTTC
NA	TRBD2	TRBV6-2/TRBV6-3	16	TRBJ2-5	CASSPSGGGPPGTQYF	TGTGCCAGCAGCCCTTCGGGCGGGGGGCCCCCGGGGACCCAGTACTTC
NA	NA	TRBV7-3	14	TRBJ2-2	CASSSPGMNGELFF	TGTGCCAGCAGCTCCCCCGGGATGAACGGGGAGCTGTTTTTT
NA	TRBD1	TRBV6-5	13	TRBJ2-7	CATPGQGRYEQYF	TGTGCCACCCCGGGACAGGGAAGGTACGAGCAGTACTTC
NA	NA	TRBV6-5	13	TRBJ2-2	CASNFRGSGELFF	TGTGCCAGCAATTTCAGGGGTAGCGGGGAGCTGTTTTTT